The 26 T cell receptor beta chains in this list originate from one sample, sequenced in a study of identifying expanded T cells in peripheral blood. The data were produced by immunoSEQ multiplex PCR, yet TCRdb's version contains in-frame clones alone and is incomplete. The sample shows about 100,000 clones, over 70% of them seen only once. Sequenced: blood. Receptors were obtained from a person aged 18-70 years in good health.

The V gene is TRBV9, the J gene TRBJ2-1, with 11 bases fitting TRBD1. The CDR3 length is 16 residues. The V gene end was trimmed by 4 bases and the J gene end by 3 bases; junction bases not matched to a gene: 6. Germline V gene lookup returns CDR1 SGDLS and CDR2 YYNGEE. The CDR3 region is CASSLPGQGDYNEQFF. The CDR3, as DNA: TGTGCCAGCAGCTTACCGGGACAGGGGGACTACAATGAGCAGTTCTTC.

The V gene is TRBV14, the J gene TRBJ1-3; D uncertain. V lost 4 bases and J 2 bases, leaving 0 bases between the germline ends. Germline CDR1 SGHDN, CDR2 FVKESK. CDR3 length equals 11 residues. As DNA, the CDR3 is TGTGCCAGCAGCCCTGGAAACACCATATATTTT. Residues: CASSPGNTIYF.

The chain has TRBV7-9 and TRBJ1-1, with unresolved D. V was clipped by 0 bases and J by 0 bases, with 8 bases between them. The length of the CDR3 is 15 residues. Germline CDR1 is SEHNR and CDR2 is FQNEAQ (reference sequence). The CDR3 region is CASSLAHLMNTEAFF. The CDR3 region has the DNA TGTGCCAGCAGCTTAGCCCACCTGATGAACACTGAAGCTTTCTTT.

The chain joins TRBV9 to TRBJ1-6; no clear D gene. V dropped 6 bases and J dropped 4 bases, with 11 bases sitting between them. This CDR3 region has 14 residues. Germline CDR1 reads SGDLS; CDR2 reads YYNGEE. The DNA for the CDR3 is TGTGCCAGCACCACACTCCCGTATAATTCACCCCTCCACTTT. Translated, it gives CASTTLPYNSPLHF.

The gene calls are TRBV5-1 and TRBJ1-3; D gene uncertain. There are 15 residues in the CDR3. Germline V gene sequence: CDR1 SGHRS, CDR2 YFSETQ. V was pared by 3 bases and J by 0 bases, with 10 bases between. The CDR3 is CASSSDGYSGNTIYF. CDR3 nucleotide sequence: TGCGCCAGCAGCTCGGACGGCTACTCTGGAAACACCATATATTTT.

Here the CDR3 reads CASSEFAGNQPQHF. The CDR3 DNA is TGTGCCAGCAGTGAATTCGCAGGGAATCAGCCCCAGCATTTT. This sequence joins TRBV6-1 and TRBJ1-5, with D possibly TRBD1 on 5 matching bases. The CDR3 contains 14 residues. The V gene lost 2 bases and the J gene lost 4 bases, with 9 bases spanning the gap. Germline V gene sequence: CDR1 MNHNS, CDR2 SASEGT.

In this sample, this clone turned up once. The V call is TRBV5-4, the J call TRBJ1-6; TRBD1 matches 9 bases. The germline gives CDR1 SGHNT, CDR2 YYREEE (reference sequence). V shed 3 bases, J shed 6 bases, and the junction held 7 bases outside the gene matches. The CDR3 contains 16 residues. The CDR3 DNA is TGTGCCAGCAGCTGGGAAACAGGGGGCGGTAATTCACCCCTCCACTTT. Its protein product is CASSWETGGGNSPLHF.

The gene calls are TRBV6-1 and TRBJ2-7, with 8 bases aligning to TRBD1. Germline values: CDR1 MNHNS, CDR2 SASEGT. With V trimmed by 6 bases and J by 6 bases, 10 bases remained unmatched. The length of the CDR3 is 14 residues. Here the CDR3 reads CASRRAQGEGEQYF. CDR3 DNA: TGTGCCAGCAGGCGAGCACAGGGGGAAGGCGAGCAGTACTTC.

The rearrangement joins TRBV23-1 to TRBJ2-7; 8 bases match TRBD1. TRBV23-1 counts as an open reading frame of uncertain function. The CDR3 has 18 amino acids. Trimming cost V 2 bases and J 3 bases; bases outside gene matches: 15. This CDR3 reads CASSQQYQGQVGDYEQYF. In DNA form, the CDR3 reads TGCGCCAGCAGTCAACAATACCAGGGACAGGTGGGAGACTACGAGCAGTACTTC.

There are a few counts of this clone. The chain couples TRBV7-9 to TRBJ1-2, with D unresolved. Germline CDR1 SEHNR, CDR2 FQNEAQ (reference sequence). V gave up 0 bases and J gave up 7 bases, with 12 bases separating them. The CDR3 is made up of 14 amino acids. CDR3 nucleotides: TGTGCCAGCAGCTTAGCTCTCGACTTGAGTGGCTACACCTTC. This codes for CASSLALDLSGYTF.

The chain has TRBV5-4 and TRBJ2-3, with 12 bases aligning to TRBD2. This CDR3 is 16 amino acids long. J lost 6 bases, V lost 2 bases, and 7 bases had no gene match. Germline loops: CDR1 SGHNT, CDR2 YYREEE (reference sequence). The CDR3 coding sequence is TGTGCCAGCAGCTTTACTAGCGGGGGGCCTTTTGATACGCAGTATTTT. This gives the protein CASSFTSGGPFDTQYF.

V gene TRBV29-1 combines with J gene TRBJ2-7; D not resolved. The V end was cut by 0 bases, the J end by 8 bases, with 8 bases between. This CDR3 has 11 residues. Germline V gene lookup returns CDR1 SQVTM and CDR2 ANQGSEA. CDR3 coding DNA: TGCAGCGTTGAAGATCGGACCCAGCAGTACTTC. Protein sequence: CSVEDRTQQYF.

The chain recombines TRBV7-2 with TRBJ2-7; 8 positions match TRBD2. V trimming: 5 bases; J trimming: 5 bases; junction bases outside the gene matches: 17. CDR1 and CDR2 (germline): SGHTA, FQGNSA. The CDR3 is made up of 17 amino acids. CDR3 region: CASSPRGGAGEVNEQYF. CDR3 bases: TGTGCCAGCAGCCCTCGCGGGGGAGCGGGAGAGGTAAACGAGCAGTACTTC.

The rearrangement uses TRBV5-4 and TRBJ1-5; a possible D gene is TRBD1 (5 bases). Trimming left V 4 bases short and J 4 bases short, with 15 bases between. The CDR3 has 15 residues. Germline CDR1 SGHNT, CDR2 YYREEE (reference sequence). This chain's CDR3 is CASSAGLSANQPQHF. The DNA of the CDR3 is TGTGCCAGCAGCGCAGGGTTGAGCGCAAATCAGCCCCAGCATTTT. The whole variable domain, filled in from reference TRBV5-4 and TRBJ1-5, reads ETGVTQSPTHLIKTRGQQVTLRCSSQSGHNTVSWYQQALGQGPQFIFQYYREEENGRGNFPPRFSGLQFPNYSSELNVNALELDDSALYLCASSAGLSANQPQHFGDGTRLSIL.

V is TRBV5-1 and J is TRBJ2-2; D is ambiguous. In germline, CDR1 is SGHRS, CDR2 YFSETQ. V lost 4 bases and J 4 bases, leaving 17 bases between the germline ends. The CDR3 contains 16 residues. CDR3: CASSHRVGLGTGELFF. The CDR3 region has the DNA TGCGCCAGCAGCCACCGGGTCGGCTTGGGCACCGGGGAGCTGTTTTTT.

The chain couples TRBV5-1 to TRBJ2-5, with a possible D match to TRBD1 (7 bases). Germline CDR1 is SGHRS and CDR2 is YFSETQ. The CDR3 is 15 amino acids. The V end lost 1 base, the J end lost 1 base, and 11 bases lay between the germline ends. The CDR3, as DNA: TGCGCCAGCAGCTTGCAGGGGGGAGGCCAAGAGACCCAGTACTTC. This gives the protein CASSLQGGGQETQYF.

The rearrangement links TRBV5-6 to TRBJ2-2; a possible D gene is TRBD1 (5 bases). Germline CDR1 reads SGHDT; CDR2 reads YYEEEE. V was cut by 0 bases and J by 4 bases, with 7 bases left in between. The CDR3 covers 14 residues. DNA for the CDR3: TGTGCCAGCAGCTTGGGACAGTCCACCGGGGAGCTGTTTTTT. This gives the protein CASSLGQSTGELFF.

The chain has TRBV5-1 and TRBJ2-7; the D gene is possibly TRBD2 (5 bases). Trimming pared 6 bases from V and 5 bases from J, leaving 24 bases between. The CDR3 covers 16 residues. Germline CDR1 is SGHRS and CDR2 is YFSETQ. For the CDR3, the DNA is TGCGCCAGCACCCTGACGCCGGATTTGGCGGGCCACGAGCAGTACTTC. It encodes CASTLTPDLAGHEQYF.

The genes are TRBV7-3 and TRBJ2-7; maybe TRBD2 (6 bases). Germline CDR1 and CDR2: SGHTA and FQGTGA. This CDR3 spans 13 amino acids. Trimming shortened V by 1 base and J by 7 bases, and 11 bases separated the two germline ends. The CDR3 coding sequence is TGTGCCAGCAGCTTAAGTCTTGGGGGGGAGCAGTACTTC. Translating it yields CASSLSLGGEQYF.

CDR3 nucleotides: TGTGCCAGCAGCTTGACTAGCGGGAGGTGGGTCGAGCAGTACTTC. Its translation: CASSLTSGRWVEQYF. This chain uses TRBV5-4 with TRBJ2-7, with 12 nucleotides matching TRBD2. Germline V gene sequence: CDR1 SGHNT, CDR2 YYREEE (reference sequence). The trim removed 1 base at V and 6 bases at J, leaving 5 bases unmatched. The CDR3 contains 15 residues.

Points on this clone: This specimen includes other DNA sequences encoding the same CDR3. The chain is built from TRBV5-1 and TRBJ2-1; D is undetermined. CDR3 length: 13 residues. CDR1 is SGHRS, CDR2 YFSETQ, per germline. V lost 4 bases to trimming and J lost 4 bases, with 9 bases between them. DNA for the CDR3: TGCGCCAGCAGCCTGTCGGGTTACAATGAGCAGTTCTTC. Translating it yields CASSLSGYNEQFF.

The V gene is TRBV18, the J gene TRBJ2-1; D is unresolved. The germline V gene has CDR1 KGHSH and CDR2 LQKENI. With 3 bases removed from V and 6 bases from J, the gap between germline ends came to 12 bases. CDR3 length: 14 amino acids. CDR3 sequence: CASSPNAYANEQFF. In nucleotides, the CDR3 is TGTGCCAGCTCACCCAATGCCTACGCCAATGAGCAGTTCTTC.

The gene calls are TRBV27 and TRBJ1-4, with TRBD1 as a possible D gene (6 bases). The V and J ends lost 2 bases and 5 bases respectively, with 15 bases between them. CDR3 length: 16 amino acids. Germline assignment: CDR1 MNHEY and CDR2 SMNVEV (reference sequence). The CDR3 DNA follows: TGTGCCAGCAGTTTACAAGTTCCGGGACAAAATGAAAAACTGTTTTTT. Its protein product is CASSLQVPGQNEKLFF.

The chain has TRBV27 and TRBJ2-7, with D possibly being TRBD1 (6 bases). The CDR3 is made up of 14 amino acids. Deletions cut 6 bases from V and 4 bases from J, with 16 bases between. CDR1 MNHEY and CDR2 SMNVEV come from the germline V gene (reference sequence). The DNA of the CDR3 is TGTGCCAGCAGCCCGCGCTGGGACAATTACGAGCAGTACTTC. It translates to CASSPRWDNYEQYF.

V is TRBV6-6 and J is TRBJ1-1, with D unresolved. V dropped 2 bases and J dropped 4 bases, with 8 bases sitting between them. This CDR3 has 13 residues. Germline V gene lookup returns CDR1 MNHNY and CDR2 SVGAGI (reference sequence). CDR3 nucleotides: TGTGCCAGCAGTTACGTCGGGTTCACTGAAGCTTTCTTT. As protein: CASSYVGFTEAFF.

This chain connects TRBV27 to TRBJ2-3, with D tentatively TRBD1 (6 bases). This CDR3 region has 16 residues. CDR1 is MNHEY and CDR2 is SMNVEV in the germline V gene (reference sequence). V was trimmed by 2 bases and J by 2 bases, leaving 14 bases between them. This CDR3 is CASSLGEQGITDTQYF. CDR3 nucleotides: TGTGCCAGCAGTTTAGGAGAACAGGGAATCACAGATACGCAGTATTTT.